This T cell receptor (beta chain) was documented in a study of CD8 T cell repertoires and HIV-1 epitope variants. At the level of the study: T cells were stimulated with Twenty-five Gag and Nef peptides separately.

Concerning this clone itself: Its target is unknown.

The table came from immunoSEQ multiplex PCR; TCRdb's copy has only in-frame clones and leaves some out. The sample consists of several thousand clones, roughly 67% of them appearing once. Trimming pared 1 base from V and 3 bases from J, leaving 16 bases between. The length of the CDR3 is 16 residues. CDR1 and CDR2 from the germline V gene are GTSNPN and SVGIG (reference sequence). This chain joins TRBV30 and TRBJ1-3; TRBD1 is a possible D gene (5 bases). The source material was cultured CD8+ T cells derived from PBMCs. This clonotype originated in a male donor with HIV. CDR3 residues: CAWSGGSGTFGNTIYF. The CDR3 nucleotides are TGTGCCTGGAGTGGGGGAAGCGGGACGTTTGGAAACACCATATATTTT. The complete variable domain, with remaining parts taken from reference TRBV30 and TRBJ1-3, reads SQTIHQWPATLVQPVGSPLSLECTVEGTSNPNLYWYRQAAGRGLQLLFYSVGIGQISSEVPQNLSASRPQDRQFILSSKKLLLSDSGFYLCAWSGGSGTFGNTIYFGEGSWLTVV.